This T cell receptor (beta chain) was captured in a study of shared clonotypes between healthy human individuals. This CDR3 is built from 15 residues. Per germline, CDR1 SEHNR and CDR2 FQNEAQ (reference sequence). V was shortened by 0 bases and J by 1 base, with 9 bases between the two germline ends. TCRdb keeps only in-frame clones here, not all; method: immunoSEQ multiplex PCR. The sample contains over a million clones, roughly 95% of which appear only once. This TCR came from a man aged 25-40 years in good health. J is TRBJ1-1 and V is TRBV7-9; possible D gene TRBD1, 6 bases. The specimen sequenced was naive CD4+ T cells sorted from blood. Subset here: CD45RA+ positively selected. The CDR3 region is CASSLAGTPNTEAFF. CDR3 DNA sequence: TGTGCCAGCAGCTTAGCCGGGACACCGAACACTGAAGCTTTCTTT.